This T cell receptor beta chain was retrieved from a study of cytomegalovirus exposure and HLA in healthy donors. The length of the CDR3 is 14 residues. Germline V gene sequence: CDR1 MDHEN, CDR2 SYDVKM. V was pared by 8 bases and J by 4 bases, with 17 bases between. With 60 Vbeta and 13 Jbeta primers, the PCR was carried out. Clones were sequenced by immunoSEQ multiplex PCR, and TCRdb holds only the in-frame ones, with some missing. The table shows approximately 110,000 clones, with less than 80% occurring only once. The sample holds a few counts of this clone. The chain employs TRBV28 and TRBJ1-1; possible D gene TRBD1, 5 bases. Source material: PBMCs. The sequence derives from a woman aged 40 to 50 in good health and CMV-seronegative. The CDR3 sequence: CASLQARVPTEAFF. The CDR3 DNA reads TGTGCCAGCTTACAAGCCAGGGTGCCCACTGAAGCTTTCTTT. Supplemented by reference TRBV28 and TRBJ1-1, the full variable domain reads DVKVTQSSRYLVKRTGEKVFLECVQDMDHENMFWYRQDPGLGLRLIYFSYDVKMKEKGDIPEGYSVSREKKERFSLILESASTNQTSMYLCASLQARVPTEAFFGQGTRLTVV.